The 6 T cell receptor beta chains in this list originate from one sample, sequenced in a study of T cell responses to AZD1222 COVID-19 vaccine. Profiling relied on immunoSEQ multiplex PCR, and the TCRdb table lists in-frame clones only, not all of them. Seen here are roughly 150,000 clones, approximately 90% observed once, and the top ten hold around 1.8%. This specimen was peripheral blood, taken 28 days after the second AZD1222 dose. Receptors were obtained from an adult who received the AZD1222 COVID-19 vaccine.

This chain links TRBV2 with TRBJ1-6; D unclear. The length of the CDR3 is 11 residues. The germline CDR1 and CDR2 sequences are SNHLY and FYNNEI. V was shortened by 8 bases and J by 8 bases, with 7 bases between the two germline ends. The CDR3 protein is CASGADSPLHF. CDR3 nucleotides: TGTGCCAGCGGAGCGGATTCACCCCTCCACTTT.

V gene TRBV28 combines with J gene TRBJ1-3, with D unclear. The germline V gene has CDR1 MDHEN and CDR2 SYDVKM. This CDR3 is built from 13 residues. V was cut by 2 bases and J by 7 bases, with 9 bases left in between. The chain's CDR3 is CASSLNAGNTIYF. The CDR3 region has the DNA TGTGCCAGCAGTTTAAATGCGGGGAACACCATATATTTT. The full variable domain, its missing parts supplied by reference TRBV28 and TRBJ1-3, is DVKVTQSSRYLVKRTGEKVFLECVQDMDHENMFWYRQDPGLGLRLIYFSYDVKMKEKGDIPEGYSVSREKKERFSLILESASTNQTSMYLCASSLNAGNTIYFGEGSWLTVV.

The chain carries TRBV19 and TRBJ2-4; D perhaps matches TRBD2 (6 bases). The CDR3 loop spans 16 amino acids. The germline V and J ends were trimmed by 4 bases and 1 base, with 14 bases remaining between them. CDR1 is LNHDA and CDR2 is SQIVND in the germline V gene (reference sequence). CDR3 sequence reads: CASSTQLAPAKNIQYF. DNA for the CDR3: TGTGCCAGTAGTACCCAACTAGCCCCGGCCAAAAACATTCAGTACTTC.

The chain employs TRBV6-5 and TRBJ1-1; a possible D gene is TRBD1 (6 bases). In germline, CDR1 is MNHEY, CDR2 SVGAGI. V dropped 6 bases and J dropped 0 bases, with 11 bases sitting between them. This CDR3 is built from 14 residues. The CDR3 DNA is TGTGCCAGCAGACAGGGACAATTGAACACTGAAGCTTTCTTT. The encoded protein is CASRQGQLNTEAFF.

This chain links TRBV29-1 with TRBJ1-1; 7 bases match TRBD1. With V trimmed by 5 bases and J by 3 bases, 18 bases remained unmatched. This CDR3 comprises 17 residues. The germline V gene has CDR1 SQVTM and CDR2 ANQGSEA. CDR3 nucleotide sequence: TGCAGCGTTTTTCCCCATCATCCGATCAGGGGGGACACTGAAGCTTTCTTT. This sequence encodes CSVFPHHPIRGDTEAFF.

The chain links TRBV7-8 to TRBJ1-2, with 7 positions matching TRBD1. The length of the CDR3 is 15 residues. Germline loops: CDR1 SGHVS, CDR2 FQNEAQ. V gave up 1 base and J gave up 4 bases; unmatched junction bases: 6. CDR3 loop: CASSLGEAGGYGYTF. CDR3 bases: TGTGCCAGCAGCTTAGGAGAGGCAGGGGGCTATGGCTACACCTTC.